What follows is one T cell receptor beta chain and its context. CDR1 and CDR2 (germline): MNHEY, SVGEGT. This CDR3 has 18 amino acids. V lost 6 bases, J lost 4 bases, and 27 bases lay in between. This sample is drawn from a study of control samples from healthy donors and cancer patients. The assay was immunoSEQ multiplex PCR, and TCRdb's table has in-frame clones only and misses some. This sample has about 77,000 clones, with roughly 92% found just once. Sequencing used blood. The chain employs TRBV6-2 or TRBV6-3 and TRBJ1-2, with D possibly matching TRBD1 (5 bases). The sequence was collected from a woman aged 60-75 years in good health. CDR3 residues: CASSRTRIPGTSVYGYTF. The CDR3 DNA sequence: TGTGCCAGCAGCCGAACCAGGATACCAGGGACCTCGGTCTATGGCTACACCTTC.